This T cell receptor beta chain comes out of a study of blood T cell repertoires in COVID-19. Data came from immunoSEQ multiplex PCR; TCRdb stores just in-frame clones and leaves some out. This sample has 200,000 to 250,000 clones, with around 86% found just once. V gave up 3 bases and J gave up 6 bases; unmatched junction bases: 8. CDR1 and CDR2 from the germline V gene are SGDLS and YYNGEE. The CDR3 runs 14 residues. Sample: peripheral blood. The chain combines TRBV9 with TRBJ1-1, with 7 nucleotides matching TRBD1. This clonotype was sampled from a man aged 60 to 69 with acute or convalescent COVID-19. Here the CDR3 reads CASSGQGDWAEAFF. The CDR3 DNA follows: TGTGCCAGCAGCGGGCAGGGGGATTGGGCTGAAGCTTTCTTT.